The 5 T cell receptor beta chains reported below all come from one sample, sequenced in a study of shared clonotypes between healthy human individuals (dated by TCRdb to the early 2020s). Library method: the immunoSEQ multiplex PCR assay. Entries here come from immuneACCESS through TCRdb and include only in-frame sequences with V and J called. Some clones fail to appear in such tables; in the studies checked, an unresolved V gene covers under half of the shortfall, and the cause of the remainder is unknown. For this sample the table gives more than 2 million clones, of which roughly 95% were detected only once. The ten largest clones add up to 0.13% of the sample. Material: naive CD4+ T cells sorted from blood. In light of the paper, this sample's cell subset or site label describes: CD45RA+ positively selected. Receptors originate from a man between 18 and 35 years old in good health.

The chain recombines TRBV25-1 with TRBJ1-1, with 9 bases lining up with TRBD1. V dropped 7 bases and J dropped 4; count of bases not matched to a gene: 4. The CDR3 length is 13 residues. CDR1 is MGHDK, CDR2 SYGVNS, per germline. The CDR3 nucleotides are TGTGCCAGCACCGAGACAGGGGGCACTGAAGCTTTCTTT. Protein: CASTETGGTEAFF.

To note about this clone: The same CDR3 can be traced to other DNA sequences in this sample. The chain employs TRBV18 and TRBJ1-2; a possible D gene is TRBD1 (5 bases). Trimming took off 2 bases at V and 4 bases at J, with 8 bases between the two ends. This CDR3 is 13 amino acids long. CDR1 is KGHSH and CDR2 is LQKENI in the germline V gene. The CDR3 region has the DNA TGTGCCAGCTCACCATCAGGGCCCTATGGCTACACCTTC. Translating gives CASSPSGPYGYTF. Filled out from reference TRBV18 and TRBJ1-2, the complete variable domain reads NAGVMQNPRHLVRRRGQEARLRCSPMKGHSHVYWYRQLPEEGLKFMVYLQKENIIDESGMPKERFSAEFPKEGPSILRIQQVVRGDSAAYFCASSPSGPYGYTFGSGTRLTVV.

V and J are TRBV18 and TRBJ1-1; TRBD1 is a possible D gene (5 bases). Trimming took off 4 bases at V and 2 bases at J, with 8 bases between the two ends. Germline V lookup: CDR1 KGHSH, CDR2 LQKENI. This CDR3 has 13 amino acids. CDR3 sequence: CASSRTPNTEAFF. The CDR3 DNA follows: TGTGCCAGCTCACGGACACCTAACACTGAAGCTTTCTTT.

V is TRBV19 and J is TRBJ2-5; D could derive from TRBD1 or TRBD2 (6 bases each). From germline, CDR1 is LNHDA and CDR2 SQIVND (reference sequence). V was cut by 4 bases and J by 1 base, with 19 bases left in between. CDR3 length: 17 residues. CDR3 in DNA: TGTGCCAGTAGTAAGGGGGGCGGACTTCGGCCCCAAGAGACCCAGTACTTC. Translated: CASSKGGGLRPQETQYF.

The gene calls are TRBV30 and TRBJ2-3; D is unclear. CDR1 GTSNPN and CDR2 SVGIG come from the germline V gene (reference sequence). The germline V and J ends were trimmed by 1 base and 0 bases, with 5 bases remaining between them. This CDR3 has 13 amino acids. The CDR3 protein is CAWSEGSTDTQYF. The CDR3 bases are TGTGCCTGGAGTGAAGGTAGCACAGATACGCAGTATTTT.